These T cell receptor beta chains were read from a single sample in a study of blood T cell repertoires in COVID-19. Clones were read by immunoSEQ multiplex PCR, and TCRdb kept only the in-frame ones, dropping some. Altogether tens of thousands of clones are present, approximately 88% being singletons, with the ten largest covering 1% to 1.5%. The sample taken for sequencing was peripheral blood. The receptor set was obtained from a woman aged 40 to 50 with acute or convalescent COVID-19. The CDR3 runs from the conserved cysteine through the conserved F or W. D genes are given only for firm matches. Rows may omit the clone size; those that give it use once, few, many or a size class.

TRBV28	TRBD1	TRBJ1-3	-	TGTGCCAGCAGGGTACAGGGGGCGGGGGGAAACACCATATATTTT	CASRVQGAGGNTIYF
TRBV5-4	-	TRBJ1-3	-	TGTGCCAGCAGCCCAAGGGGGGGGCTAGCTGGAAACACCATATATTTT	CASSPRGGLAGNTIYF
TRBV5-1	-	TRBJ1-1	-	TGCGCCAGCAGCTTGCAGGGTTATGCCGAAGCTTTCTTT	CASSLQGYAEAFF
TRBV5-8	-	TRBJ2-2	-	TGTGCCAGCAGCCCTACCCGCTACACCGGGGAGCTGTTTTTT	CASSPTRYTGELFF
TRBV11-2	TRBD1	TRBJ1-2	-	TGTGCCAGCAGCTTTGAAGGGACAGGGGGCCGGTATGGCTACACCTTC	CASSFEGTGGRYGYTF
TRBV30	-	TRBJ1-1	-	TGTGCCTGGAGTGTACCCCGGGGGATAACTGAAGCTTTCTTT	CAWSVPRGITEAFF
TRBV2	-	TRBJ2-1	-	TGTGCCAGCAGCAGTTACAATGAGCAGTTCTTC	CASSSYNEQFF
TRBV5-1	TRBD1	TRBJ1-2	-	TGCGCCAGCAGCTTGGAAGGGGGCGACTATGGCTACACCTTC	CASSLEGGDYGYTF
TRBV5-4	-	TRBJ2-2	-	TGTGCCAGCAGCTTGGCCGGGTATGGAACCGGGGAGCTGTTTTTT	CASSLAGYGTGELFF
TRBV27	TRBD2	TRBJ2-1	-	TGTGCCAGCAGTTGGGGGACTAGCGTGGATAATGAGCAGTTCTTC	CASSWGTSVDNEQFF
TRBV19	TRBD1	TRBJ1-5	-	TGTGCCAGTAGCTCCGGGACAGGGGAATGGAGCAATCAGCCCCAGCATTTT	CASSSGTGEWSNQPQHF
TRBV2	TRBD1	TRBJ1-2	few	TGTGCCAGCAGTGATTTGGGACAGGGGCGTTATGGCTACACCTTC	CASSDLGQGRYGYTF
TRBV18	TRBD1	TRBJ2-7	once	TGTGCCAGCTCACCGACAGGGGAGATGCACGAGCAGTACTTC	CASSPTGEMHEQYF
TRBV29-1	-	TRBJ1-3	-	TGCAGCGTTGAGGAGGGGAAGGGAAACACCATATATTTT	CSVEEGKGNTIYF
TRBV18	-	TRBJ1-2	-	TGTGCCAGCTCACCACCGGTTAGTACAGGTCATGGCTACACCTTC	CASSPPVSTGHGYTF
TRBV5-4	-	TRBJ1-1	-	TGTGCCAGCAGCTTGGACTCGAACACTGAAGCTTTCTTT	CASSLDSNTEAFF
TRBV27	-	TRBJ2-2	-	TGTGCCAGCAGTTTACGAGGCCCGGGGGACACCGGGGAGCTGTTTTTT	CASSLRGPGDTGELFF
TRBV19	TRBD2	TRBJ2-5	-	TGTGCCACTTCACCCTCAGGAGTCGGCGGGGGGGTACGAGAGACCCAGTACTTC	CATSPSGVGGGVRETQYF
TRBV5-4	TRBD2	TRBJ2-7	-	TGTGCCAGCAGCGGGGCTAGCGGGGGACGGAACGAGCAGTACTTC	CASSGASGGRNEQYF
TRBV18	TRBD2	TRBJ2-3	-	TGTGCCAGCTCACCAGTGACGGGGGGTAGCACAGATACGCAGTATTTT	CASSPVTGGSTDTQYF
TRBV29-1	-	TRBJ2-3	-	TGCAGCGCACGAATAGGGACTGCAACTAGCACAGATACGCAGTATTTT	CSARIGTATSTDTQYF
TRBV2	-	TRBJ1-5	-	TGTGCCAGCAGTAGGAGTCAGCCCCAGCATTTT	CASSRSQPQHF
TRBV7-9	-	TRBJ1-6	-	TGTGCCAGCAGCTTGATGCAGGGCCATTCACCCCTCCACTTT	CASSLMQGHSPLHF
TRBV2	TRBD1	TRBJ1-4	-	TGTGCCAGCAGTGGTCGACAGGGTGGCGAAAAACTGTTTTTT	CASSGRQGGEKLFF
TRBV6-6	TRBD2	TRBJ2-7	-	TGTGCCAGCAGATACGGGGGGGGGCGCCCACACGAGCAGTACTTC	CASRYGGGRPHEQYF
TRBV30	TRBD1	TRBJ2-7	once	TGTGCCTGGAGTCTGGACAGGGGAGGACTCTACGAGCAGTACTTC	CAWSLDRGGLYEQYF
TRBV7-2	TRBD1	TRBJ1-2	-	TGTGCCAGCAGTTCAGGACGGGGACAGCACTATGGCTACACCTTC	CASSSGRGQHYGYTF
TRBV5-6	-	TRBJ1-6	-	TGTGCCAGCAGCTTGGTTACAGGGTATAATTCACCCCTCCACTTT	CASSLVTGYNSPLHF
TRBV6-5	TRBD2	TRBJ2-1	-	TGTGCCAGCTCTCCCTTGTCTAGCGGATACAATGAGCAGTTCTTC	CASSPLSSGYNEQFF
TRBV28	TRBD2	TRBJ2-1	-	TGTGCCAGCTGTGCTAGCGGGATTGATACCTACAATGAGCAGTTCTTC	CASCASGIDTYNEQFF
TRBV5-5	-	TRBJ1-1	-	TGTGCCAGCAGCTTGGGGGGGCCGGTCACTGAAGCTTTCTTT	CASSLGGPVTEAFF
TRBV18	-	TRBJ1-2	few	TGTGCCAGCTCACCGAGCGGCGCTAACTATGGCTACACCTTC	CASSPSGANYGYTF
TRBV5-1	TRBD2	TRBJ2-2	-	TGCGCCAGCAGCTTGGATAGTGCGGGGGGTAACACCGGGGAGCTGTTTTTT	CASSLDSAGGNTGELFF
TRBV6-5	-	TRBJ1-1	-	TGTGCCAGCAGCCGCGAGCTTGTGAACACTGAAGCTTTCTTT	CASSRELVNTEAFF
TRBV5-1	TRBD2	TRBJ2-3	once	TGCGCCAGCAGCGGGACGACTAGCGGGAGCACAGATACGCAGTATTTT	CASSGTTSGSTDTQYF
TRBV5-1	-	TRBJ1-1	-	TGCGCCAGCAGCCGGATCCAGGGTGGGTACACTGAAGCTTTCTTT	CASSRIQGGYTEAFF
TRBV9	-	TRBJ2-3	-	TGTGCCAGCAGCGTAGGGAGTGGGGATACGCAGTATTTT	CASSVGSGDTQYF
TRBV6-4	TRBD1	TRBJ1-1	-	TGTGCCAGCAGGAGACAGGGCGGTTCGGACACTGAAGCTTTCTTT	CASRRQGGSDTEAFF
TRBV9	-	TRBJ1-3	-	TGTGCCAGCAGCGTAGAAGTGGCAGGGGGAAACACCATATATTTT	CASSVEVAGGNTIYF
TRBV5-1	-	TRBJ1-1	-	TGCGCCAGCAGGTCGCAGGGGAACACTGAAGCTTTCTTT	CASRSQGNTEAFF
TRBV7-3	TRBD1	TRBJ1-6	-	TGTGCCAGCAGCCGACAGGGGATCGGTAATTCACCCCTCCACTTT	CASSRQGIGNSPLHF